This TCR beta chain derives from a study of T-cell reconstitution after alpha-beta-depleted transplantation in children (TCRdb year 2016). Study-wide context: Using TCR repertoire profiling, the study quantitatively followed how T-cell immune reconstitution unfolded in children after TCRalphabeta/CD19-depleted allogeneic hematopoietic cell transplantation.

In the germline V gene, CDR1 corresponds to SGHRS and CDR2 to YFSETQ. From the cysteine through the phenylalanine, the CDR3 covers 14 amino acids. The sequence is cut down to CDR3 DNA, 42 bases in frame from base 1. V sheds 2 bases and J sheds 1 base, leaving 9 bases between their ends. The method was PCR. The run used an Illumina HiSeq 2500. Molecular barcoding was employed in the preparation of TCR libraries, with unique molecular identifiers being used to normalize TCRbeta repertoire quantification. Through fastp at Q25 and MiXCR, TCRdb rebuilt clones from the public reads, retaining in-frame beta chains. Identical CDR3 proteins give one entry, which carries the most common genes and DNA. The sample table contains some 520,000 distinct CDR3 sequences; only one count was recorded for roughly 33% of them. Roughly 2.5% of the sample lies in the top ten. Of note for this clonotype: Its antigen is currently not known. No base quality values were provided; no much bigger clone lies one nucleotide off.

Sequencing was performed on PBMCs from the stem cell graft donor, taken from the stem cell graft. This receptor was identified in a human donor who donated a stem cell graft to a child with aplastic anemia. The chain uses TRBV5-1 and TRBJ1-1; too little of a D gene remains to name it. CDR3 protein: CASSFRTENTEAFF. The DNA reads as follows: TGCGCCAGCAGCTTCAGGACGGAGAACACTGAAGCTTTCTTT.